This T cell receptor beta chain was retrieved from a study of cytomegalovirus exposure and HLA in healthy donors. As for the study in general: Earlier, 150 million to 200 million T cells were analyzed, and 90 million to 120 million unique TCR beta sequences were found among them. The Caucasian-associated ancestry cluster contained approximately 81% of the approximately 400 genotyped donors. Study conclusions and caveats: Among the most significant clusters, several appeared linked to common viral pathogens in a later analysis. For most TCR beta V segments, an earlier analysis put the productive rate at about 90% or about 30% of the time.

In germline, CDR1 is MDHEN, CDR2 SYDVKM. The CDR3 spans 14 residues. A word on this clone: No antigen is known for it.

PCR was performed using 60 Vbeta and 13 Jbeta primers. TCRdb keeps only in-frame clones here, not all; method: immunoSEQ multiplex PCR. The sample contains 90,000 to 120,000 clones, around three quarters of which appear only once. The J gene is TRBJ2-5, the V gene TRBV28, with TRBD2 as a possible D gene (5 bases). Gene TRBJ2-7 matches the end of the DNA better, so the J call may be wrong. The sequence derives from a man aged 25 to 40 in good health and CMV-seronegative. The sequencing sample was made of PBMCs. CDR3 loop: CASRGPPRDYEQYF. CDR3 coding DNA: TGTGCCAGCAGGGGTCCCCCGAGGGACTACGAGCAGTACTTC.